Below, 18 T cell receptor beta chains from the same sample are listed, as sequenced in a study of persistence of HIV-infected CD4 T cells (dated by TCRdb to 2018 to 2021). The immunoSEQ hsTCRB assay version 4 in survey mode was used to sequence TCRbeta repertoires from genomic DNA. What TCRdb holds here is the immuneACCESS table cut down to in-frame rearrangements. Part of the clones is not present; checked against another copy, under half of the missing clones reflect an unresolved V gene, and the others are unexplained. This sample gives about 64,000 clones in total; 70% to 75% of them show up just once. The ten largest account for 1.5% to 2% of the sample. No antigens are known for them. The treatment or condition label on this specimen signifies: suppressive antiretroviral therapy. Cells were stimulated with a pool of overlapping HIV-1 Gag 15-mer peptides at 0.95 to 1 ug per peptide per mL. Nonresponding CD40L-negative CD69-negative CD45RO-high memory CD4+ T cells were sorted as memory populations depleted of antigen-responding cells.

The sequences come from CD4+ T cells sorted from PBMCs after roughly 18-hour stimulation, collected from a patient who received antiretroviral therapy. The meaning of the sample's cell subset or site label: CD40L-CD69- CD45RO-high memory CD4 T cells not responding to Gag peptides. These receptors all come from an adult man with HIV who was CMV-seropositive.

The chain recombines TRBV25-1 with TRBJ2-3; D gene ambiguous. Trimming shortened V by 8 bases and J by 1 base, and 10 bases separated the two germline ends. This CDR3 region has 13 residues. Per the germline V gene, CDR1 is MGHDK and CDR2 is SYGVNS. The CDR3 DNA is TGTGCCAGCCTCGGACCGGGCACAGATACGCAGTATTTT. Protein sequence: CASLGPGTDTQYF.

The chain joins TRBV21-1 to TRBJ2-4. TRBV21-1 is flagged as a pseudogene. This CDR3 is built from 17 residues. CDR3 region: CASSNPEGSGAKNIQYF. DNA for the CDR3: TGTGCCAGCAGCAACCCTGAGGGGAGTGGAGCCAAAAACATTCAGTACTTC.

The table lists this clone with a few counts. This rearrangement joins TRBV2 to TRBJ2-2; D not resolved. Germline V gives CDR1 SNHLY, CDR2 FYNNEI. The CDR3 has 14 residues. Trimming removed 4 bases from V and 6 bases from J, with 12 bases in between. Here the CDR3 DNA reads TGTGCCAGCAGTGGGCAGAGTGGCCCCGGGGAGCTGTTTTTT. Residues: CASSGQSGPGELFF.

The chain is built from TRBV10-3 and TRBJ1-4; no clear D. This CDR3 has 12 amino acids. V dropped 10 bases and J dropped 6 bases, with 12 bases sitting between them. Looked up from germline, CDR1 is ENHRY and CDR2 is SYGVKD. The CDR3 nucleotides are TGTGCCACCCGTAAGGGAGATGAAAAACTGTTTTTT. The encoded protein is CATRKGDEKLFF.

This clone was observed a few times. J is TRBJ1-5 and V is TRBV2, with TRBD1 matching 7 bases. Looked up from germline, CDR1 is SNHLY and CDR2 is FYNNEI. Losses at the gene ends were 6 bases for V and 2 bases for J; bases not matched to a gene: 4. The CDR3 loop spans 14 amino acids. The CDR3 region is CASRQGVGNQPQHF. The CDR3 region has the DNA TGTGCCAGCAGGCAGGGGGTAGGCAATCAGCCCCAGCATTTT.

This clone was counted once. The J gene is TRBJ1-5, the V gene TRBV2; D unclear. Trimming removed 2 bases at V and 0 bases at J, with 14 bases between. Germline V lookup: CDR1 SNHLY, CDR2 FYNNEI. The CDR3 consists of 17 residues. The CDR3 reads CASSERRVSVSNQPQHF. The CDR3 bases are TGTGCCAGCAGTGAAAGACGGGTATCGGTTAGCAATCAGCCCCAGCATTTT.

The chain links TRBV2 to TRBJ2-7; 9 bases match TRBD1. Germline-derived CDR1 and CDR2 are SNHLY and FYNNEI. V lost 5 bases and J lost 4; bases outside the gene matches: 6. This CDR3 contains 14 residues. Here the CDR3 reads CASSLTGGRYEQYF. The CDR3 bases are TGTGCCAGCAGTCTTACAGGGGGCAGGTACGAGCAGTACTTC.

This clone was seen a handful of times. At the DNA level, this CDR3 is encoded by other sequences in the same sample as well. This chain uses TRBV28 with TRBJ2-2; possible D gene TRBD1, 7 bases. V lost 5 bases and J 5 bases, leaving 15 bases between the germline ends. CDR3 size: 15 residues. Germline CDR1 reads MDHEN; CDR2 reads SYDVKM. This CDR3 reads CASSRRQGGTGELFF. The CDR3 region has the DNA TGTGCCAGCAGTCGCCGACAGGGAGGAACCGGGGAGCTGTTTTTT.

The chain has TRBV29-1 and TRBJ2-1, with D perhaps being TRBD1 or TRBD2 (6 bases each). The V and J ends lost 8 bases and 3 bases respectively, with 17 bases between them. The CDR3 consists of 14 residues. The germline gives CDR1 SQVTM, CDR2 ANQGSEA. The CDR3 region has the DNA TGCAGCTCCAGGAGGGGGACGCACTACAATGAGCAGTTCTTC. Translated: CSSRRGTHYNEQFF.

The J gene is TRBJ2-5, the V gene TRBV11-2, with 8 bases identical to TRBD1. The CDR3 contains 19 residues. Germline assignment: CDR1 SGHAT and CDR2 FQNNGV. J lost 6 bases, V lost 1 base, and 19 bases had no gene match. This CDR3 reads CASSLADGQTGVFGKTQYF. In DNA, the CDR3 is TGTGCCAGCAGCTTAGCCGACGGTCAGACAGGGGTGTTTGGGAAGACCCAGTACTTC.

The CDR3, as DNA: TGTGCCAGCAGCTTGGGGGGGACTAGCGGGGCCTCCGAGCAGTACTTC. The encoded protein is CASSLGGTSGASEQYF. The chain is built from TRBV5-4 and TRBJ2-7; 13 bases are a match to TRBD2. The CDR3 has 16 amino acids. The V gene end was trimmed by 0 bases and the J gene end by 6 bases; junction bases not matched to a gene: 6. Germline values: CDR1 SGHNT, CDR2 YYREEE (reference sequence).

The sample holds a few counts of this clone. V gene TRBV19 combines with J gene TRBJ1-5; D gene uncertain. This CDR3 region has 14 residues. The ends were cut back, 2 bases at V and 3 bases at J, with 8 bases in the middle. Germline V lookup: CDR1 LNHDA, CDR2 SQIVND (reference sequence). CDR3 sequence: CASSIKGDNQPQHF. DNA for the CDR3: TGTGCCAGTAGTATAAAAGGTGACAATCAGCCCCAGCATTTT.

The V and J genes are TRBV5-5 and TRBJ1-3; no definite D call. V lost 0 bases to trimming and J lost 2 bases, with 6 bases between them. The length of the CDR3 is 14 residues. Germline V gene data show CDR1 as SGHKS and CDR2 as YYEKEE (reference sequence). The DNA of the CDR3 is TGTGCCAGCAGCTTGGTAGGCCCTGGAAACACCATATATTTT. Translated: CASSLVGPGNTIYF.

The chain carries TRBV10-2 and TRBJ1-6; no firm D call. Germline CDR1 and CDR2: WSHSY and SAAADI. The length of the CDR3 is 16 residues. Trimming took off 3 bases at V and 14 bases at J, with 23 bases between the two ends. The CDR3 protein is CASSERHEGRGGSLHF. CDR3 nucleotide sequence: TGCGCCAGCAGTGAAAGGCATGAGGGCCGCGGTGGGTCCCTCCACTTT.

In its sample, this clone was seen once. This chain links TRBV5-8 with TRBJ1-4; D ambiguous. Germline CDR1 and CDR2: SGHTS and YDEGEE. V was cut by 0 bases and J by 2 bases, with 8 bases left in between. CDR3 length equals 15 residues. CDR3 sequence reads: CASSLALGTNEKLFF. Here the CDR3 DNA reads TGTGCCAGCAGCTTGGCCTTAGGGACTAATGAAAAACTGTTTTTT.

The CDR3 is CASKGQGETQYF. DNA for the CDR3: TGTGCCAGCAAGGGTCAGGGAGAGACCCAGTACTTC. The J gene is TRBJ2-5, the V gene TRBV6-5; D is perhaps TRBD1 (5 bases). CDR3 length equals 12 residues. V dropped 7 bases and J dropped 4 bases, with 10 bases sitting between them. Germline V CDR1 and CDR2: MNHEY, SVGAGI.

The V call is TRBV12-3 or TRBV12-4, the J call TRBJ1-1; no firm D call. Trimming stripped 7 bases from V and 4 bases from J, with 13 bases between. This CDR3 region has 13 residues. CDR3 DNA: TGTGCCAGCATTCGGACCGCTACCACTGAAGCTTTCTTT. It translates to CASIRTATTEAFF.

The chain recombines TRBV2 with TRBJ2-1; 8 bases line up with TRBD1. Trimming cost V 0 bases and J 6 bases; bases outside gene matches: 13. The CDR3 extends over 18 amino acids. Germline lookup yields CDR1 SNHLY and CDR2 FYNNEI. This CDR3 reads CASSEALHRQGALNEQFF. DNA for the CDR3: TGTGCCAGCAGTGAAGCTCTACACCGGCAGGGGGCCCTCAATGAGCAGTTCTTC.